Listed here are 21 T cell receptor beta chains from one sample, sequenced in a study of T cell repertoires in cytomegalovirus infection (dated by TCRdb to the late 2010s). The instrument given in TCRdb is Illumina HiSeq 1500. Using fastp trimming at Q25 and MiXCR clonotype assembly, TCRdb reanalyzed the public sequencing data and kept in-frame beta chains. For every CDR3 protein sequence, its rows merge into one entry that carries the most common genes and DNA. This sample is represented by fewer than 200,000 distinct CDR3 sequences; 14% of them were singletons. Clones ranked in the top ten supply over 25% of the sample. Specimen: PBMCs. These receptors all stem from a human donor in good health (CMV status not recorded). Some clones in this sample may be carry-over from other donors' samples.

This clonotype was seen just once. Here the CDR3 DNA reads TGTGCCAGCAGCCGTTACGGACTGAATGAAGCTTTCTTT. Translation: CASSRYGLNEAFF. The chain carries TRBV7-4 and TRBJ1-1; D unclear. From germline, CDR1 is SGHVT and CDR2 SQSDAQ. V gave up 5 bases and J gave up 7 bases, with 14 bases separating them. The CDR3 is made up of 13 amino acids. The full variable domain, rest sourced from reference TRBV7-4 and TRBJ1-1, is GAGVSQSPRYKVAKRGRDVALRCDSISGHVTLYWYRQTLGQGSEVLTYSQSDAQRDKSGRPSGRFSAERPERSVSTLKIQRTEQGDSAVYLCASSRYGLNEAFFGQGTRLTVV.

As to this clonotype: This likely comes from a read error, as the CDR3 has no conserved phenylalanine or tryptophan at its end. The DNA is omitted, as the CDR3 cannot be located on it reliably, and the CDR3 follows TCRdb's listing. The chain employs TRBV6-2 or TRBV6-3 and TRBJ1-1; the table's D call, TRBD1, has no DNA check behind it. The CDR3 has 10 residues if both end residues are counted. The germline V gene has CDR1 MNHEY and CDR2 SVGEGT. CDR3 region: CASSYGRPRI.

The CDR3 spells CASSQLPRPRGRQLITDTQYF. CDR3 nucleotides: TGTGCCAGTAGCCAATTACCGCGGCCGCGGGGGCGTCAACTAATCACAGATACGCAGTATTTT. The V gene is TRBV19, the J gene TRBJ2-3; TRBD2 is a possible D gene (7 bases). Trimming removed 6 bases at V and 2 bases at J, with 33 bases between. CDR3 size: 21 residues. Germline V lookup: CDR1 LNHDA, CDR2 SQIVND (reference sequence).

This clonotype has a handful of counts. The CDR3 DNA is TGTGCCACCAGCAAACGACAGGGATCCACAGATACGCAGTATTTT. Translated, it gives CATSKRQGSTDTQYF. The chain is built from TRBV15 and TRBJ2-3; 7 bases match TRBD1. The ends lost 4 bases at V and 2 bases at J; junction bases unmatched: 6. The CDR3 covers 15 residues. From germline, CDR1 is LNHNV and CDR2 YYDKDF (reference sequence).

The CDR3 loop reads CAISVSGGDTGELFF. CDR3 DNA sequence: TGTGCCATCAGTGTAAGCGGGGGAGACACCGGGGAGCTGTTTTTT. J is TRBJ2-2 and V is TRBV10-3, with TRBD2 identical over 8 bases. CDR3 length: 15 residues. V lost 4 bases to trimming and J lost 3 bases; unmatched junction nucleotides: 4. Germline V CDR1 and CDR2: ENHRY, SYGVKD.

This clonotype has a count of ten or more. This rearrangement joins TRBV28 to TRBJ2-1; 11 bases are shared with TRBD2. V lost 6 bases and J lost 4; bases outside the gene matches: 5. CDR1 and CDR2 from the germline V gene are MDHEN and SYDVKM. The CDR3 runs 15 residues. The chain's CDR3 is CASRMGLAEYNEQFF. DNA for the CDR3: TGTGCCAGCAGGATGGGACTAGCGGAGTACAATGAGCAGTTCTTC.

This clonotype was observed a handful of times. The rearrangement uses TRBV28 and TRBJ2-3; D uncertain. This CDR3 comprises 16 residues. CDR1 and CDR2 (germline): MDHEN, SYDVKM. V was trimmed by 3 bases and J by 1 base, leaving 14 bases between them. The CDR3 nucleotides are TGTGCCAGCAGTTTTGTGGACCTTAGGGGCACAGATACGCAGTATTTT. Amino acid sequence: CASSFVDLRGTDTQYF.

This clonotype was counted between two and nine times. The CDR3 region has the DNA TGCAGCGTGGGGGGGGGCAACGAGCAGTACTTC. It codes for CSVGGGNEQYF. The chain couples TRBV29-1 to TRBJ2-7, with a weak D call TRBD2 (7 bases). The V gene lost 6 bases and the J gene lost 5 bases, with 11 bases spanning the gap. This CDR3 comprises 11 residues. CDR1 and CDR2 from the germline V gene are SQVTM and ANQGSEA.

This clonotype was seen many times. The chain couples TRBV6-1 to TRBJ2-3; 11 nucleotides match TRBD2. J was trimmed by 2 bases and V by 5 bases; bases with no gene match: 6. Germline loops: CDR1 MNHNS, CDR2 SASEGT. CDR3 length: 16 residues. The CDR3 protein is CASSPTSGGFTDTQYF. DNA for the CDR3: TGTGCCAGCAGTCCCACTAGCGGGGGCTTCACAGATACGCAGTATTTT.

This clonotype has a count of ten or more. The rearrangement links TRBV19 to TRBJ1-1; no definite D call. This CDR3 region has 11 residues. V was shortened by 7 bases and J by 6 bases, with 9 bases between the two germline ends. CDR1 and CDR2 (germline): LNHDA, SQIVND (reference sequence). CDR3 nucleotide sequence: TGTGCCAGTAATCGGCAGGCTGAAGCTTTCTTT. Protein product: CASNRQAEAFF.

This clonotype showed up many times. The chain combines TRBV6-1 with TRBJ2-1; 8 bases line up with TRBD2. The V segment lost 10 bases and the J segment 3 bases; nucleotides outside the gene matches: 11. Germline CDR1 reads MNHNS; CDR2 reads SASEGT. There are 15 residues in the CDR3. The CDR3 bases are TGTGCCACCACCCTCTCGGGGGGGGTCTACAATGAGCAGTTCTTC. Translating it yields CATTLSGGVYNEQFF.

J is TRBJ2-5 and V is TRBV18; 8 bases are shared with TRBD1. Germline V gene data show CDR1 as KGHSH and CDR2 as LQKENI. The CDR3 runs 14 residues. V shed 4 bases, J shed 5 bases, and the junction held 6 bases outside the gene matches. The CDR3 region has the DNA TGTGCCAGCTCACAGAGGACAGGGAGTGAGACCCAGTACTTC. Encoded protein: CASSQRTGSETQYF. Using reference TRBV18 and TRBJ2-5 for the parts outside the CDR3, the full variable domain is NAGVMQNPRHLVRRRGQEARLRCSPMKGHSHVYWYRQLPEEGLKFMVYLQKENIIDESGMPKERFSAEFPKEGPSILRIQQVVRGDSAAYFCASSQRTGSETQYFGPGTRLLVL.

Remarks on this clonotype: This may stem from a read error, because a much larger clone lies one nucleotide away. The J gene is TRBJ2-4, the V gene TRBV12-3 or TRBV12-4; D is unclear. The CDR3 is made up of 13 amino acids. The CDR3 DNA follows: TGTGCCAGCAGTCTCGCCCTAAAAACAGATCAGAACTTC. This sequence encodes CASSLALKTDQNF.

This clonotype was counted between two and nine times. This sequence joins TRBV19 and TRBJ2-1; 8 bases fit TRBD1. J gave up 4 bases and V 2 bases, and 7 bases lay outside the gene matches. Germline assignment: CDR1 LNHDA and CDR2 SQIVND (reference sequence). The CDR3 is 16 residues long. The CDR3 nucleotides read TGTGCCAGTAGTATAATGGGACAGGCTTTATACAATGAGCAGTTCTTC. Translating gives CASSIMGQALYNEQFF.

This clonotype appeared once. V usage is TRBV27 and J usage is TRBJ1-2; D may be TRBD1 (5 bases). The CDR3 runs 13 residues. Germline-derived CDR1 and CDR2 are MNHEY and SMNVEV (reference sequence). Trimming cost V 0 bases and J 11 bases, with 13 bases left between them. In DNA form, the CDR3 reads TGTGCCAGCAGTTTATCACAGGACTTAACATACACCTTC. This gives the protein CASSLSQDLTYTF.

V is TRBV20-1 and J is TRBJ2-3, with 8 nucleotides matching TRBD2. With 5 bases clipped from V and 0 bases from J, the junction kept 13 bases outside the gene matches. CDR3 length: 17 amino acids. Germline-derived CDR1 and CDR2 are DFQATT and SNEGSKA (reference sequence). The DNA for the CDR3 is TGCAGTGCTCAACTCACCCCCGGGACTAGAAGCACAGATACGCAGTATTTT. This sequence encodes CSAQLTPGTRSTDTQYF.

This clonotype was observed a handful of times. This sequence joins TRBV28 and TRBJ1-5; no clear D. The germline gives CDR1 MDHEN, CDR2 SYDVKM. The CDR3 is 16 residues long. Between the trimmed V and J ends, which lost 3 bases and 1 base, there was a span of 13 bases. The CDR3 DNA sequence: TGTGCCAGCAGTTTTCTGCGGCAGTCGAGCAATCAGCCCCAGCATTTT. Protein: CASSFLRQSSNQPQHF.

CDR3 protein: CASSFDRGDGELFF. The CDR3 coding sequence is TGTGCCAGCAGCTTTGACAGGGGAGACGGGGAGCTGTTTTTT. The chain carries TRBV6-6 and TRBJ2-2; 8 bases map to TRBD1. The trim removed 6 bases at V and 7 bases at J, leaving 7 bases unmatched. The germline V gene encodes CDR1 MNHNY and CDR2 SVGAGI (reference sequence). The CDR3 length is 14 residues.

V gene TRBV28 combines with J gene TRBJ1-5; TRBD1 aligns across 7 bases. Germline CDR1 and CDR2: MDHEN and SYDVKM. This CDR3 has 15 residues. V lost 6 bases, J lost 3 bases, and 8 bases stayed unmatched. The CDR3, as DNA: TGTGCCAGCAGACGGGACAGCCCCTACAATCAGCCCCAGCATTTT. Residues: CASRRDSPYNQPQHF.

This clonotype appeared many times. The V call is TRBV10-3, the J call TRBJ1-2; D is ambiguous. The CDR3 covers 15 residues. The germline V gene encodes CDR1 ENHRY and CDR2 SYGVKD. Trimming shortened V by 2 bases and J by 0 bases, and 10 bases separated the two germline ends. The CDR3 loop is CAISERTASNYGYTF. In nucleotides, the CDR3 is TGTGCCATCAGTGAGCGAACCGCTTCTAACTATGGCTACACCTTC.

The chain recombines TRBV10-2 with TRBJ1-2; D unclear. Germline-derived CDR1 and CDR2 are WSHSY and SAAADI. This CDR3 has 14 residues. V lost 0 bases to trimming and J lost 4 bases, with 9 bases between them. The CDR3 reads CASSESADRYGYTF. The CDR3 DNA is TGCGCCAGCAGTGAGTCGGCAGACCGCTATGGCTACACCTTC.